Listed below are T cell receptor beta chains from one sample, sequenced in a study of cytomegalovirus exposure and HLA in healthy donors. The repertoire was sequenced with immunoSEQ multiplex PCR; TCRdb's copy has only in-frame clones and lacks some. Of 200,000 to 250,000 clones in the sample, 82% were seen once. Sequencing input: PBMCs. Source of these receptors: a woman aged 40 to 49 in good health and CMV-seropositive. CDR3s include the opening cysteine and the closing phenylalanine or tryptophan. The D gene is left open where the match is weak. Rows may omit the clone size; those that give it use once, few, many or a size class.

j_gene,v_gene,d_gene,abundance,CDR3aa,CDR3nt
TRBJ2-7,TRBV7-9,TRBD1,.,CASSLSRDRVEQYF,TGTGCCAGCAGCTTAAGTCGGGACAGGGTCGAGCAGTACTTC
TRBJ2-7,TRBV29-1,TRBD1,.,CSVEGSVGDSIPYEQYF,TGCAGCGTTGAAGGTTCGGTCGGGGACAGCATACCCTACGAGCAGTACTTC
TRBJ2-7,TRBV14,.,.,CASSQTLNGSRAEQYF,TGTGCCAGCAGCCAGACCTTAAACGGGAGCCGGGCCGAGCAGTACTTC
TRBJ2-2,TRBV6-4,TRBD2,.,CASSEFSGVNTGELFF,TGTGCCAGCAGTGAATTTAGCGGGGTTAACACCGGGGAGCTGTTTTTT
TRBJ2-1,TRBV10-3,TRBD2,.,CAITPRATGGSYNEQFF,TGTGCCATCACCCCACGGGCGACCGGGGGGTCCTACAATGAGCAGTTCTTC
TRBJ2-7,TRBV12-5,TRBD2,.,CASGSTAPWGGYEQYF,TGTGCTAGTGGTTCGACAGCTCCGTGGGGGGGCTACGAGCAGTACTTC
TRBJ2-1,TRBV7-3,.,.,CASSFDSSSYNEQFF,TGTGCCAGCAGCTTTGACTCCAGCTCCTACAATGAGCAGTTCTTC
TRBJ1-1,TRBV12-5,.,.,CASGLSPGISMNTEAFF,TGTGCTAGTGGTTTGTCTCCGGGAATTAGTATGAACACTGAAGCTTTCTTT
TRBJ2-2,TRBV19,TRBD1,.,CASSQRTGRVGELFF,TGTGCCAGTAGCCAAAGGACAGGGCGGGTCGGGGAGCTGTTTTTT
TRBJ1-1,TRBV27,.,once,CASRGGWTEAFF,TGTGCCAGCAGGGGGGGGTGGACTGAAGCTTTCTTT
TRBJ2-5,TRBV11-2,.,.,CASSSRMTQYF,TGTGCCAGCAGCTCCCGTATGACCCAGTACTTC
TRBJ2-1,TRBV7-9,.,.,CASSFRTRGINEQFF,TGTGCCAGCAGCTTCCGGACTCGTGGGATCAATGAGCAGTTCTTC
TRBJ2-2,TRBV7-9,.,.,CSSSLITRTGELFF,TGTTCCAGCAGCTTAATCACTAGAACCGGGGAGCTGTTTTTT
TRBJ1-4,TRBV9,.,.,CASSLGGANEKLFF,TGTGCCAGCAGCTTGGGGGGAGCTAATGAAAAACTGTTTTTT
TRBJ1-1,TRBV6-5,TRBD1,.,CASRRQGGTEAFF,TGTGCCAGCAGAAGACAGGGGGGCACTGAAGCTTTCTTT